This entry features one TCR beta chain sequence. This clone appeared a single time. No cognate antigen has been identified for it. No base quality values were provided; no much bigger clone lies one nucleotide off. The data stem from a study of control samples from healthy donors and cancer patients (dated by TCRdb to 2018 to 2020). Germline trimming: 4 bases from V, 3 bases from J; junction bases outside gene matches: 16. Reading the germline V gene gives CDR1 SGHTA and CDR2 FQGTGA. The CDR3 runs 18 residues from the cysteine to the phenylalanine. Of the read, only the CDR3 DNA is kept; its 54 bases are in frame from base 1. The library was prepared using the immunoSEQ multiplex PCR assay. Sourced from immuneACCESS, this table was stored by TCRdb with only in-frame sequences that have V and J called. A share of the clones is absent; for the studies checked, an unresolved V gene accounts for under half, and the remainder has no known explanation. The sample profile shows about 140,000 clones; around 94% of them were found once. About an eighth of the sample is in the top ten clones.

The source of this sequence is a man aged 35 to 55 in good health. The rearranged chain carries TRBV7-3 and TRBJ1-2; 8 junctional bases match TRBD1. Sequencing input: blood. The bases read TGTGCCAGCAGCTCGAGAGACAGGGGAGGGGGTAAGGACTATGGCTACACCTTC. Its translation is CASSSRDRGGGKDYGYTF.